Listed here is a single T cell receptor beta chain. Its antigen is still unknown. These data originate in a study of shared clonotypes between healthy human individuals. Study conclusions and caveats: The sampled material consisted only of blood, and tissue repertoires are likely to differ.

CDR1 and CDR2 (germline): MNHEY, SVGAGI. Trimming stripped 3 bases from V and 6 bases from J, with 17 bases between. The CDR3 totals 15 residues. The naive CD8 population came from CD45RO-negative cells selected for CCR7, without terminally differentiated effector memory CD45RA+ cells. Repertoires were generated with immunoSEQ multiplex PCR, while TCRdb's copy carries only in-frame clones and drops some. The profile covers just over 2,000,000 clones, with about 95% appearing a single time and roughly 1% taken by the ten largest. Sequenced input: naive CD8+ T cells sorted from blood. The clonotype originates from a man aged 18 to 29 in good health. This sequence joins TRBV6-5 and TRBJ1-1, with D perhaps TRBD1 (6 bases). CDR3 sequence (DNA): TGTGCCAGCAGTTATAGTGAGGGGGAGTGGTCTGAAGCTTTCTTT. It encodes CASSYSEGEWSEAFF.